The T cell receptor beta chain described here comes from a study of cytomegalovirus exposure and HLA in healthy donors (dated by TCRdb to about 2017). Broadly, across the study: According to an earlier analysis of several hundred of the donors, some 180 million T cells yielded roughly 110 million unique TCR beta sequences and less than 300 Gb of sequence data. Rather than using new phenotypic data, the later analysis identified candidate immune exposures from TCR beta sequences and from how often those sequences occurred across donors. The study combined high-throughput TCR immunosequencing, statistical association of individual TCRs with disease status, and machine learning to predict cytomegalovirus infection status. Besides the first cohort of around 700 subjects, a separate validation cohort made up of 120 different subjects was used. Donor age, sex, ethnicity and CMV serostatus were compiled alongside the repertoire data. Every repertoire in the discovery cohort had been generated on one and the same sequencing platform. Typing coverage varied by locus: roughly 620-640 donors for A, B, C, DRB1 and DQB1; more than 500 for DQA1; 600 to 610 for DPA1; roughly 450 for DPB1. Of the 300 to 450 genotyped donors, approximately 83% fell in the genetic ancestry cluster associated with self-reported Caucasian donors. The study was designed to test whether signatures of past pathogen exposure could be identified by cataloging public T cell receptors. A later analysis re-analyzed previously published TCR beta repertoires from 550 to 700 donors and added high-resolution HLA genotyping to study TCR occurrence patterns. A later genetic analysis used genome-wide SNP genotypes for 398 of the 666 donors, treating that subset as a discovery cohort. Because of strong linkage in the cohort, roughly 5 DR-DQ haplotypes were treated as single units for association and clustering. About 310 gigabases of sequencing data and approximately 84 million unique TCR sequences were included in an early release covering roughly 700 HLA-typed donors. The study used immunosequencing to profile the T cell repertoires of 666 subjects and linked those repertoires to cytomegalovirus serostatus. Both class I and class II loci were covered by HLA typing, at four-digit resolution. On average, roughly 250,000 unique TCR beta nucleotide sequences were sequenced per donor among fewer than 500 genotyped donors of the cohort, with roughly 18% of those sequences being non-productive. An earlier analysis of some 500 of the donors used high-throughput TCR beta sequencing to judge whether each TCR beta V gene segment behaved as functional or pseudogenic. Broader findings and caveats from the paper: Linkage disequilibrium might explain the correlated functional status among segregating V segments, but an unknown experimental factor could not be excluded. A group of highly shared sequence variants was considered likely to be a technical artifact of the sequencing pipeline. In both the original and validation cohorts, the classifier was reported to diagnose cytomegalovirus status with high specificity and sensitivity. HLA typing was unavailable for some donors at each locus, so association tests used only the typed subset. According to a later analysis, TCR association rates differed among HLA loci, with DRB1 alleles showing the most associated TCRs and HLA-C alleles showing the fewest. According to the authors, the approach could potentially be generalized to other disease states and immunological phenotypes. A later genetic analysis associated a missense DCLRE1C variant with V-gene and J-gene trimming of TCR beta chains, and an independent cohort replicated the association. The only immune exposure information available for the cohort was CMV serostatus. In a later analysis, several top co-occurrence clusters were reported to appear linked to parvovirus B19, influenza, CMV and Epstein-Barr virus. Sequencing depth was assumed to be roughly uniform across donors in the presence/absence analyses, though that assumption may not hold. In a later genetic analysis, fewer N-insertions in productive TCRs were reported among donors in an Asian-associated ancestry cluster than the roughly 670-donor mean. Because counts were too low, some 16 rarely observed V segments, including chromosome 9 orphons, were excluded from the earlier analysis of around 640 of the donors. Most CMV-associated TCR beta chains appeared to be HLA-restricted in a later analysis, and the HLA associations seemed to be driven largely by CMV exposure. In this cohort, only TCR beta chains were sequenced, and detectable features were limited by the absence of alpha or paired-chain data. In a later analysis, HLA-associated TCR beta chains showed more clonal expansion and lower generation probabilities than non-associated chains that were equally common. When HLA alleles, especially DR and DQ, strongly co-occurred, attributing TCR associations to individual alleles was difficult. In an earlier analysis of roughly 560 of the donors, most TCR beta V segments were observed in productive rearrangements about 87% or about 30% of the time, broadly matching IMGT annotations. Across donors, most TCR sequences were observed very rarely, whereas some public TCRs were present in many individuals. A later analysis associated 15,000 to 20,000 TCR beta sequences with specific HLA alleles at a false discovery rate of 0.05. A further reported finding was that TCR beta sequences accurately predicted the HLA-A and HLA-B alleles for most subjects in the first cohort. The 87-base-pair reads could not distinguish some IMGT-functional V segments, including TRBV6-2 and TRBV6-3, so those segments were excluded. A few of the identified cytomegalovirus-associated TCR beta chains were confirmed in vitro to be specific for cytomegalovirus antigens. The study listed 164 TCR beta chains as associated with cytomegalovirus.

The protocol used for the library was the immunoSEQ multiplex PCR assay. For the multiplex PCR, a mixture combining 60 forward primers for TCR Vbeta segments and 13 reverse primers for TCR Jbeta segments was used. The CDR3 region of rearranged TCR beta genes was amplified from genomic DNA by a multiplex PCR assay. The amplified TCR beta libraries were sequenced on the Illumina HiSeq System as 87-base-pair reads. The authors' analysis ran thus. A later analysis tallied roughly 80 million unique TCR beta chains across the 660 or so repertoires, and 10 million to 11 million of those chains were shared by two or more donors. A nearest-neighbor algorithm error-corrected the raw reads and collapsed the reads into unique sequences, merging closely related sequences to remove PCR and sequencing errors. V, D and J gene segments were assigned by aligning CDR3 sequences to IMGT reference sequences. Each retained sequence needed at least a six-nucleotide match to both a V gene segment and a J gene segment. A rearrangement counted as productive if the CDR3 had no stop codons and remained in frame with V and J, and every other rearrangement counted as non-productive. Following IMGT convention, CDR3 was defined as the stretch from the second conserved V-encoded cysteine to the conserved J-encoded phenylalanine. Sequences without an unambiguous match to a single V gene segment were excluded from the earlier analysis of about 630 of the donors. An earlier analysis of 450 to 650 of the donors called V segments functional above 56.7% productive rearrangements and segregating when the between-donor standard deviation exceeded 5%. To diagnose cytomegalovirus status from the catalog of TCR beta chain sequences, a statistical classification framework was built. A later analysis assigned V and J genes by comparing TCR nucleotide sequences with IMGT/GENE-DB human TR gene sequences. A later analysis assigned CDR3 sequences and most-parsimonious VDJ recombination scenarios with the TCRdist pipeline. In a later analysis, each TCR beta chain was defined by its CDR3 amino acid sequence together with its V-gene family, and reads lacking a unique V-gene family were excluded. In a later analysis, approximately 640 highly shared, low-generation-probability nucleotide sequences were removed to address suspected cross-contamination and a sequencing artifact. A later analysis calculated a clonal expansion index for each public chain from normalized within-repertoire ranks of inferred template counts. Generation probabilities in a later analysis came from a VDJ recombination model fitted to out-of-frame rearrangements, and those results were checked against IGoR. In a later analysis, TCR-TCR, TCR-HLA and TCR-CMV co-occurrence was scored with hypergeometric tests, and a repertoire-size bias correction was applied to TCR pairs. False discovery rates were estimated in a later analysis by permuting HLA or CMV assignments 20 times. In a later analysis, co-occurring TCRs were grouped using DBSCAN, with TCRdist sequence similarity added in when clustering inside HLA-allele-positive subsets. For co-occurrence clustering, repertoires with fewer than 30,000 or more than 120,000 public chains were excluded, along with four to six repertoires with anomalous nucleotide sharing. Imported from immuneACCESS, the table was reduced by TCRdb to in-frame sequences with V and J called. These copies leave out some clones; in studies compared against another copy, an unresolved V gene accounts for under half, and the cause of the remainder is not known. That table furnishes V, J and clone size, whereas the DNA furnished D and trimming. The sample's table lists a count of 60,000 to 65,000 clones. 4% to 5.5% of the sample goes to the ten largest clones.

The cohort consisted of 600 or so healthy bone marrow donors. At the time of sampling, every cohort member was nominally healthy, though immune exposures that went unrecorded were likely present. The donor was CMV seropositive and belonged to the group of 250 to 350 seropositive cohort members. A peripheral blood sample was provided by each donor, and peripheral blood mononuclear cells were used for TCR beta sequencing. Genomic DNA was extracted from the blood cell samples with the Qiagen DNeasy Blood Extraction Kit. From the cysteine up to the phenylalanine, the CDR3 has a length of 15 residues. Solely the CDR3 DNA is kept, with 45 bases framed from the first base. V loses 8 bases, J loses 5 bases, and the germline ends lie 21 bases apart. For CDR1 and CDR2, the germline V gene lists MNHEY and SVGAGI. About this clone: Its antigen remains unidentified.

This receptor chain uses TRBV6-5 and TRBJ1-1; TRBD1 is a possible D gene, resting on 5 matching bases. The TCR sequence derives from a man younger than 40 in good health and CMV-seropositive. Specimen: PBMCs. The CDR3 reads CASSQEARVGTEAFF. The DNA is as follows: TGTGCCAGCTCCCAAGAGGCCAGGGTCGGGACTGAAGCTTTCTTT.